This T cell receptor (beta chain) was recorded in a study of blood T cell repertoires in COVID-19. In the study overall: COVID-19 samples collected from the United States, Italy and Spain covered acute and convalescent phases.

Measured with immunoSEQ multiplex PCR; TCRdb has only the in-frame clones, and not every one. Among under 200,000 clones listed, 90% were seen once. This clone appeared once. This receptor was taken from a man aged 45-60 years with acute or convalescent COVID-19. Source material: peripheral blood.

The CDR3 here is CASVGTGGLSSGNTIYF. DNA of the CDR3: TGTGCCAGTGTCGGGACAGGTGGACTCAGCTCTGGAAACACCATATATTTT. The chain employs TRBV19 and TRBJ1-3; 8 bases are a match to TRBD1. Germline V lookup: CDR1 LNHDA, CDR2 SQIVND (reference sequence). With 8 bases clipped from V and 0 bases from J, the junction kept 12 bases outside the gene matches. The CDR3 consists of 17 residues.